This record looks at one T cell receptor beta chain sequence and its context. CDR1 is MNHEY and CDR2 is SVGAGI in the germline V gene. Losses at the gene ends were 7 bases for V and 6 bases for J; bases not matched to a gene: 4. This CDR3 is built from 14 residues. These data originate in a study of cytomegalovirus exposure and HLA in healthy donors. Primers: 60 Vbeta forward and 13 Jbeta reverse. Measured with immunoSEQ multiplex PCR; TCRdb has only the in-frame clones, and not every one. The top ten clones hold 3.5% to 5% of a sample with about 200,000 clones, about 80% of them seen once. This sequence joins TRBV6-5 and TRBJ2-2, with TRBD1 identical over 11 bases. This receptor was obtained from a woman aged 30 to 39 in good health and CMV-seropositive. Material: PBMCs. DNA for the CDR3: TGTGCCAGCAACAGGGGACAGGGGGCCGGGGAGCTGTTTTTT. Translated: CASNRGQGAGELFF.